This entry describes one TCR beta chain. The antigen remains undetermined. This record comes from a study of cytomegalovirus exposure and HLA in healthy donors. Study-level background: Early on, a data release was issued that held about 85 million unique TCRs from HLA-typed donors.

The study ran its PCR with 60 Vbeta and 13 Jbeta primers. Some clones are missing from TCRdb's copy, which holds only in-frame ones; the method was immunoSEQ multiplex PCR. The table shows about 180,000 clones, with around 80% occurring only once. There are 15 residues in the CDR3. Germline assignment: CDR1 LNHNV and CDR2 YYDKDF (reference sequence). Study results and limitations: Cytomegalovirus status, reportedly, was diagnosed with high specificity and sensitivity by the classifier. Most likely, a cluster of highly shared sequence variants arose as a sequencing artifact. Later, TCR association rates were found to vary by HLA locus, highest for DRB1 and lowest for HLA-C.

The sequence was collected from a male donor in good health and CMV-seronegative. The sample comprised PBMCs. J is TRBJ2-5 and V is TRBV15, with 10 bases matching TRBD2. The J call is in doubt because the DNA end fits TRBJ2-7 better. CDR3 amino acids: CATRFEAGGPYEQYF. CDR3 DNA sequence: TGTGCCACCCGGTTTGAAGCGGGGGGGCCCTACGAGCAGTACTTC.